The 5 T cell receptor beta chains given below trace back to one sample, sequenced in a study of blood T cell repertoires in COVID-19. Produced via immunoSEQ multiplex PCR; TCRdb's table is partial and in-frame only. The sample lists approximately 97,000 clones, about 90% occurring once. Input material: peripheral blood. The receptors originated from a human donor in a cohort sampled during active COVID-19.

V and J are TRBV7-6 and TRBJ2-7; 8 nucleotides match TRBD1. Trimming took 7 bases from V and 1 from J; bases not matched to a gene: 6. CDR1 and CDR2 from the germline V gene are SGHVS and FNYEAQ. This CDR3 is built from 14 residues. The CDR3 spells CASNSRQGSYEQYF. CDR3 sequence (DNA): TGTGCCAGCAACTCCCGACAGGGGTCCTACGAGCAGTACTTC. The entire variable domain, with the rest obtained from reference TRBV7-6 and TRBJ2-7, is as follows: GAGVSQSPRYKVTKRGQDVALRCDPISGHVSLYWYRQALGQGPEFLTYFNYEAQQDKSGLPNDRFSAERPEGSISTLTIQRTEQRDSAMYRCASNSRQGSYEQYFGPGTRLTVT.

J is TRBJ2-7 and V is TRBV2, with 7 bases aligning to TRBD1. Unmatched junction bases numbered 10, after V lost 8 bases and J lost 0 bases. The CDR3 length is 15 residues. From germline, CDR1 is SNHLY and CDR2 FYNNEI. The CDR3 here is CASGEGQRGSYEQYF. CDR3 DNA: TGTGCCAGCGGAGAGGGACAGCGAGGCTCCTACGAGCAGTACTTC.

This clone has only a few counts. The rearrangement joins TRBV6-2 or TRBV6-3 to TRBJ2-7; D might be TRBD1 (6 bases). V lost 5 bases and J 1 base, leaving 27 bases between the germline ends. Germline V CDR1 and CDR2: MNHEY, SVGEGT. The CDR3 covers 19 residues. The CDR3 sequence is CASSLRELRANRASYEQYF. DNA for the CDR3: TGTGCCAGCAGTCTACGCGAACTCCGAGCAAACAGGGCATCCTACGAGCAGTACTTC.

The V gene is TRBV12-3 or TRBV12-4, the J gene TRBJ1-1; tentative D call: TRBD1 (5 bases). Trimming stripped 7 bases from V and 7 bases from J, with 16 bases between. The CDR3 has 13 residues. CDR3 DNA sequence: TGTGCCAGCACCGCGTTGCAGGGATTTGAAGCTTTCTTT. This translates into CASTALQGFEAFF.

The J gene is TRBJ1-3, the V gene TRBV3-1 (or the pseudogene TRBV3-2), with D perhaps TRBD1 (5 bases). Germline V gene data show CDR1 as LGHDT and CDR2 as YNNKEL (reference sequence). The V end lost 4 bases, the J end lost 4 bases, and 8 bases lay between the germline ends. CDR3 size: 13 residues. The CDR3 loop reads CASSRGEGNTIYF. Written as DNA, the CDR3 is TGTGCCAGCAGCCGGGGGGAAGGAAACACCATATATTTT.